These 3 T cell receptor beta chains originate from one sample sequenced in a study of T-cell memory formation after mild COVID-19. TCRdb reanalysed the 5' RACE reads using MiXCR and keeps one entry per CDR3 protein. The sample includes 6,000 or so distinct CDR3 sequences, around 18% of them seen just once. The sample comprised PBMCs or a T cell subset sorted from them (not recorded which). Receptor source: an adult woman who had mild COVID-19 (a few samples of this study predate the infection). Cell type and time point are not known.

The CDR3 DNA follows: TGTGCCAGCAGTGCGGTACCGTTGGAGACCCAGTACTTC. Translating it yields CASSAVPLETQYF. The V call is TRBV25-1, the J call TRBJ2-5; D remains unclear. V was clipped by 4 bases and J by 5 bases, with 11 bases between them. This CDR3 has 13 amino acids. Germline values: CDR1 MGHDK, CDR2 SYGVNS.

At least ten counts were recorded for this clonotype. CDR3 sequence (DNA): TGTGCCTGGAGTGTACCAGGAGACAGGGGGACGTTCACCGGGGAGCTGTTTTTT. It is translated as CAWSVPGDRGTFTGELFF. J is TRBJ2-2 and V is TRBV30, with TRBD1 matching over 9 bases. Germline CDR1 is GTSNPN and CDR2 is SVGIG (reference sequence). The length of the CDR3 is 18 residues. V gave up 0 bases and J gave up 4 bases; unmatched junction bases: 12.

Relative to its sample, this clonotype is medium-sized. The chain recombines TRBV21-1 with TRBJ2-5. TRBV21-1 is a recognized pseudogene. The CDR3 spans 12 residues. CDR3 amino acids: CASSLCQETQYF. The CDR3 DNA is TGTGCCAGCAGCCTATGTCAAGAGACCCAGTACTTC.